This T cell receptor (beta chain) was recovered during a study of blood T cell repertoires in COVID-19. About the study: The United States, Italy and Spain were the sources of the acute and convalescent COVID-19 samples.

Libraries were prepared by immunoSEQ multiplex PCR; TCRdb keeps only in-frame clonotypes and omits some of them. The repertoire includes a few hundred thousand clones, roughly 90% of them detected once, and around 6.6% sits in the top ten. The CDR3 runs to 15 residues. Germline V gene lookup returns CDR1 KGHSH and CDR2 LQKENI. J lost 4 bases, V lost 3 bases, and 6 bases had no gene match. The sequencing sample was made of peripheral blood. The chain is built from TRBV18 and TRBJ2-7, with TRBD1 matching 10 bases. The origin of this receptor is a man aged 18 to 35 who had recovered from COVID-19. CDR3 in amino acids: CASSPRGQGMYEQYF. The CDR3 DNA sequence: TGTGCCAGCTCACCGAGGGGACAGGGGATGTACGAGCAGTACTTC.